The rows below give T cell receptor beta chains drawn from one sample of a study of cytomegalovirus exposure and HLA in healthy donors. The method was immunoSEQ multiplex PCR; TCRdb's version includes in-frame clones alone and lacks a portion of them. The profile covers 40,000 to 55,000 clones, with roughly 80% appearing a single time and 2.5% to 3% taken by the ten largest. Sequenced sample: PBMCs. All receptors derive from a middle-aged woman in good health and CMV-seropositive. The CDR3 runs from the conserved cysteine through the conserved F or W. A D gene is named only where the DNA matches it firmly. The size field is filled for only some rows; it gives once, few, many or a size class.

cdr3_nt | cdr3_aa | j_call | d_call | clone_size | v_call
TGTGCCAGCAGCCAGGGGGCTAGGGTAGAGACCCAGTACTTC | CASSQGARVETQYF | TRBJ2-5 | TRBD1 | NA | TRBV11-2
TGTGCCACCAGCAGAGGGCTGGCGGACTCCTACGAGCAGTACTTC | CATSRGLADSYEQYF | TRBJ2-7 | NA | NA | TRBV15
TGTGCCAGCAGCTTAAACGGGGGGGGCTACGAGCAGTACTTC | CASSLNGGGYEQYF | TRBJ2-7 | TRBD2 | NA | TRBV7-2
TGTGCCATCAGGTCCGGGTCACACGAGCAGTACTTC | CAIRSGSHEQYF | TRBJ2-7 | NA | NA | TRBV10-3
TGTGCCAGCACAGGGGGCCCTAATGAAAAACTGTTTTTT | CASTGGPNEKLFF | TRBJ1-4 | TRBD1 | once | TRBV5-4
TGCGCCAGCAGTGGGAGGGACGGGTGGGGCACTGAAGCTTTCTTT | CASSGRDGWGTEAFF | TRBJ1-1 | NA | NA | TRBV5-1
TGTGCCAGCACCGCGCAACAGGGGGCGCACGCTGAAGCTTTCTTT | CASTAQQGAHAEAFF | TRBJ1-1 | TRBD1 | NA | TRBV9
TGTGCCATCAGTGAGTCCGGCTCTGGAAACACCATATATTTT | CAISESGSGNTIYF | TRBJ1-3 | NA | NA | TRBV10-3
TGTGCCAGCAGTCGGGACAGGAGCACAGATACGCAGTATTTT | CASSRDRSTDTQYF | TRBJ2-3 | TRBD1 | NA | TRBV6-1
TGTGCCAGCAGTGACCGCGGGGGGGCCACAGATACGCAGTATTTT | CASSDRGGATDTQYF | TRBJ2-3 | TRBD2 | NA | TRBV6-6
TGTGCCAGCAGTTCGTCAGGGAAGCGGGCCCAGCATTTT | CASSSSGKRAQHF | TRBJ1-5 | NA | once | TRBV28
TGCGCCAGCAGCCACGGACTAGGGGGGAATGAGCAGTTCTTC | CASSHGLGGNEQFF | TRBJ2-1 | NA | NA | TRBV5-1